What follows is one T cell receptor beta chain and its context. No antigen is known for it. This sample was included in a study of T cell responses to AZD1222 COVID-19 vaccine. General study findings and limits: Vaccine-associated CD4 TCRs ranged over spike, dominating at 160-218 and 743-854.

Sequenced by immunoSEQ multiplex PCR; TCRdb stores in-frame clones only, minus some. Of 110,000 or so clones listed, 90% to 95% are singletons. The sequencing used peripheral blood, collected on day 0 of AZD1222 vaccination. This receptor was taken from an adult in good health.

This chain's CDR3 is CASSPGNTIYF. The CDR3 DNA reads TGTGCCAGCAGTCCCGGGAACACCATATATTTT. The chain carries TRBV12-3 or TRBV12-4 and TRBJ1-3; no firm D call. The CDR3 has 11 amino acids. V lost 5 bases to trimming and J lost 7 bases, with 6 bases between them.